This T cell receptor (beta chain) derives from a study of neurological immune-mediated disorders. Use was made of around 1 million CD4+ or CD8+ T cells in sorted libraries. The study's findings and limits: Across subjects, expanded clones had no CDR3 amino acid sequences in common, pointing to private repertoires in all groups.

This clonotype was counted ten times or more. Its specificity is unknown. With 10-nucleotide random UMIs included, cDNA was synthesized by 5'RACE. From the 5' RACE reads, TCRdb called clonotypes with MiXCR, one entry per CDR3 protein. The sample contains over 40,000 distinct CDR3 sequences, around 6% of which appear only once. The sequencing sample was made of CD4+ T cells from blood. The sequence derives from a woman aged 40-49 years in good health.

The CDR3 nucleotides are TGTGCCAGCAGCCGGACTTCTTCCTCCTACGAGCAGTACTTC. Translated: CASSRTSSSYEQYF. This rearrangement joins TRBV7-2 to TRBJ2-7; TRBD2 is a possible D gene (5 bases). CDR1 is SGHTA, CDR2 FQGNSA, per germline. The V end was cut by 5 bases, the J end by 0 bases, with 11 bases between. The CDR3 has 14 residues.